The clone carrying this T cell receptor beta chain showed up just once. The data belong to a study of CD8+ T cells in alopecia areata. Study context: After 6 to 18 months of tofacitinib, follow-up continued 6 months off drug.

As to treatment: oral pan-JAK inhibitor, 5-10 mg twice daily. This CDR3 has 17 residues. V was pared by 8 bases and J by 1 base, with 14 bases of the junction left unmatched. The germline gives CDR1 MNHEY, CDR2 SMNVEV (reference sequence). In each case, RNA was isolated and then reverse transcribed into cDNA as the sequencing template. TCRdb's copy holds only in-frame clones and misses some; the assay was immunoSEQ multiplex PCR. The table includes about 180,000 clones, 51% detected once. The chain links TRBV27 to TRBJ2-3, with 8 bases fitting TRBD2. The sample here was CD8+ T cells sorted from blood, taken at approximately week 51, from a patient treated with tofacitinib. This sequence was found in a human donor with alopecia areata. Here the CDR3 DNA reads TGTGCCAGCCGCAGCCAGGGAGCGGGGGCCCGCACAGATACGCAGTATTTT. Protein product: CASRSQGAGARTDTQYF.